This note documents a single T cell receptor (beta chain) sequence. RNA, at about 0.5 to 1 ug, was reverse transcribed with random hexamers. TCR beta CDR3 was amplified by immunoSEQ multiplex PCR. This amplification extended across 54 Vbeta and 13 Jbeta segments. TCRdb reanalysed the immunoSEQ multiplex PCR reads using MiXCR and keeps one entry per CDR3 protein. The sample has about 180,000 distinct CDR3 sequences, approximately 95% seen once. The data were taken from a study of CD8 T cells in Susac syndrome. Isolation of CD8+ and CD4+ T cells was performed negatively, whereas enrichment of TEMRA cells was done by FACS. J was trimmed by 8 bases and V by 5 bases; bases with no gene match: 9. The CDR3 spans 16 residues. CDR1 and CDR2 from the germline V gene are SGHTA and FQGNSA.

The clonotype comes from a human donor with Susac syndrome. The sample was CD4+ T cells from PBMCs. V gene TRBV7-2 combines with J gene TRBJ2-1; 13 bases line up with TRBD2. CDR3 amino acids: CASSLGAGLAGYEQFF. CDR3 in DNA: TGTGCCAGCAGCCTGGGGGCGGGACTAGCGGGATATGAGCAGTTCTTC.